This T cell receptor (beta chain) was found in a study of breast tumors, draining lymph nodes, adjacent tissues. Overall study findings and caveats: Tumor T cell lymph node origin was a supported hypothesis, not proven.

This clonotype was seen at least ten times. Its antigen is unknown. Samples came from axillary lymph nodes draining the breast cancer. Using its own MiXCR run on the multiplex PCR reads, TCRdb lists one record per CDR3 protein. Here the sample spans around 300,000 distinct CDR3 sequences, about 30% being singletons. The source of this sequence is a female donor with breast cancer. Some clones in this sample may be carry-over from other donors' samples. The sequencing sample was made of axillary lymph node tissue.

The CDR3 nucleotides are TGTGCCAGCGCCGCCCAGGGAGGGTTGATCAATTCACCCCTCCACTTT. It encodes CASAAQGGLINSPLHF. This chain links TRBV7-6 with TRBJ1-6; D perhaps matches TRBD1 (5 bases). This CDR3 is 16 amino acids long. The V and J ends lost 8 bases and 7 bases respectively, with 21 bases between them. Germline-derived CDR1 and CDR2 are SGHVS and FNYEAQ.